This T cell receptor beta chain comes out of a study of post-analysis software for immune sequencing data. General study points: When compared against controls, multiple sclerosis patients showed significantly lower normalized Chao1 diversity. About 5 TRBV segments appeared more often in patients than in controls, and TRBV5-6, TRBV5-1 and TRBV20-1 were among these. Under F measure analysis, samples from one preparation batch co-clustered strongly.

Comments on this clonotype: The antigen remains undetermined.

This CDR3 region has 13 residues. Germline V gene lookup returns CDR1 SGHTA and CDR2 FQGTGA. V lost 1 base, J lost 8 bases, and 9 bases lay in between. Researchers reported that TCR beta cDNA libraries carried unique molecular identifiers. T cells numbering roughly 0.9 to 10 million yielded cDNA molecules that totaled roughly 0.5 million. MiXCR, applied by TCRdb to the PCR reads, yields one record per CDR3 protein. The sample shows hundreds of thousands of distinct CDR3 sequences, approximately 53% of them seen only once. The chain joins TRBV7-3 to TRBJ2-4; possibly TRBD2 for D (6 bases). The sequenced sample consisted of blood. The sequence was collected from a girl between 5 and 17 years old with multiple sclerosis. CDR3 bases: TGTGCCAGCAGCTTAAGACCGGGGGACATTCAGTACTTC. Its protein product is CASSLRPGDIQYF.